These T cell receptor beta chains were read from a single sample in a study of blood T cells in healthy people across ages. From the 5' RACE reads, TCRdb called clonotypes with MiXCR, one entry per CDR3 protein. The sample contains some 1.4 million distinct CDR3 sequences, roughly 45% of which appear only once. The sample comprised blood. Receptors were obtained from a woman younger than 35 in good health. Each CDR3 is given with its conserved first and last residue. A D gene is named only where the DNA matches it firmly. Some rows mark clone size as missing; the rest say once, few, many or name a class of expanded clone.

J gene | clone size | V gene | D gene | CDR3 DNA | CDR3 protein
TRBJ2-3 | - | TRBV2 | - | TGTGCCAGCAGCCACGACAGGTTGGGTACAGATACGCAGTATTTT | CASSHDRLGTDTQYF
TRBJ2-1 | - | TRBV6-1 | TRBD1 | TGTGCCAGCAGTACCGGGACAGCCAGCTCCTACAATGAGCAGTTCTTC | CASSTGTASSYNEQFF
TRBJ1-4 | many | TRBV7-7 | - | TGTGCCAGCAGCTTAGAGGACGAGGGAGAAAAACTGTTTTTT | CASSLEDEGEKLFF
TRBJ1-1 | once | TRBV20-1 | - | TGCAGTGCTAAGCCAGGCATGAACACTGAAGCTTTCTTT | CSAKPGMNTEAFF
TRBJ2-7 | - | TRBV7-6 | - | TGTGCCAGCAGCTTAGTTGGCGTCGAGCAGTACTTC | CASSLVGVEQYF
TRBJ2-1 | - | TRBV18 | - | TGTGCCAGCTCACCCCTGGGCGGGACCTACAATGAGCAGTTCTTC | CASSPLGGTYNEQFF
TRBJ2-7 | few | TRBV10-3 | - | TGTGCCATCAACGGCGGGGTAAGGAACTACGAGCAGTACTTC | CAINGGVRNYEQYF
TRBJ2-2 | - | TRBV9 | - | TGTGCCAGCAGCGCCCAGATTAAATCGTCGGGCCAGCTGTTTTTT | CASSAQIKSSGQLFF
TRBJ1-5 | - | TRBV18 | - | TGTGCCAGCTCTCTACAGGATAGCAATCAGCCCCAGCATTTT | CASSLQDSNQPQHF
TRBJ1-5 | - | TRBV6-6 | TRBD1 | TGTGCCAGCACCCAAGAGGGGGCTTATCAGCCCCAGCATTTT | CASTQEGAYQPQHF
TRBJ1-2 | few | TRBV20-1 | TRBD1 | TGCAGTGCCCCAGACCCCGGACAGGGGTACTATGGCTACACCTTC | CSAPDPGQGYYGYTF
TRBJ2-6 | few | TRBV5-1 | TRBD1 | TGCGCCAGCAGCCCTGGACAGGGCACACCTTGGGCCAACGTCCTGACTTTC | CASSPGQGTPWANVLTF
TRBJ1-4 | - | TRBV5-1 | - | TGCGCCAGCAGCGGGGTGCAGGGTAATGAAAAACTGTTTTTT | CASSGVQGNEKLFF
TRBJ2-3 | few | TRBV28 | TRBD2 | TGTGCCAGCAGTACTCGGACTAGCGGGGACACAGATACGCAGTATTTT | CASSTRTSGDTDTQYF
TRBJ2-7 | - | TRBV18 | TRBD1 | TGTGCCAGCGCTGGGGGACAGGGGCGGGCCTACGAGCAGTACTTC | CASAGGQGRAYEQYF
TRBJ2-1 | - | TRBV6-5 | TRBD2 | TGTGCCAGCAGTCCCCTACAGGGACTAGCGGGAGCAGGGTTCTTC | CASSPLQGLAGAGFF